This TCR beta chain originates from a study of early T cells in non-severe SARS-CoV-2 infection. Across the whole study: Chains from this unsorted whole-blood bulk RNA could not be paired. Study results and limitations: Sequences matched to VDJdb favored anti-spike CD8 responses, while private and CD4 specificities were missed.

This clonotype occurred many times. Antigen unknown. Attachment of unique molecular identifiers to individual cDNA molecules was performed. Each CDR3 protein is one row after TCRdb ran MiXCR on the 5' RACE reads. The table records 45,000 to 60,000 distinct CDR3 sequences, about 10% of them present only once. This CDR3 has 16 residues. V was cut by 6 bases and J by 1 base, with 18 bases left in between. Germline loops: CDR1 MDHEN, CDR2 SYDVKM. This receptor was identified in an adult who was a healthcare worker with PCR-confirmed SARS-CoV-2 infection or an uninfected control (not recorded which). Sequenced input: whole blood. This chain joins TRBV28 and TRBJ2-5, with D perhaps matching TRBD2 (6 bases). The CDR3 nucleotides read TGTGCCAGCAGCAAGATTCAACCCGGGGGCCAAGAGACCCAGTACTTC. It translates to CASSKIQPGGQETQYF.